The rows below give T cell receptor beta chains drawn from one sample of a study of blood T cells in healthy people across ages. TCRdb reprocessed the 5' RACE reads with MiXCR, giving one entry per CDR3 protein. The repertoire holds 850,000 to 1,300,000 distinct CDR3 sequences, with more than 35% as singletons. The sample taken for sequencing was blood. The receptors here all came from a woman aged 55-70 years in good health. Each CDR3 is given with its conserved first and last residue. A D gene is named only where the DNA matches it firmly.

J | length | V | D | CDR3
TRBJ2-3 | 16 | TRBV19 | NA | CASSQGRAFPEDTQYF
TRBJ1-2 | 13 | TRBV10-2 | NA | CASSESTGNGYTF
TRBJ2-2 | 15 | TRBV10-2 | NA | CASSEQAGNTGELFF
TRBJ2-7 | 13 | TRBV6-2/TRBV6-3 | NA | CASSYVRLQSGYF
TRBJ2-1 | 13 | TRBV5-1 | TRBD2 | CASSSGLAEEQFF
TRBJ2-5 | 15 | TRBV5-1 | NA | CASSPPRDTQETQYF
TRBJ2-5 | 15 | TRBV7-2 | NA | CASTLSGGRWETQYF
TRBJ2-5 | 17 | TRBV10-3 | NA | CAISELGQPSPGETQYF
TRBJ2-7 | 14 | TRBV28 | TRBD1 | CASRGQGKNYEQYF
TRBJ2-1 | 12 | TRBV6-5 | NA | CASSSSTSEQFF
TRBJ1-1 | 13 | TRBV25-1 | TRBD1 | CASSKAGGTEAFF
TRBJ2-4 | 16 | TRBV9 | TRBD1 | CASSVAGTGAGNIQYF
TRBJ2-4 | 15 | TRBV6-2/TRBV6-3 | NA | CAVSDSFLAKNIQYF
TRBJ2-7 | 15 | TRBV29-1 | TRBD2 | CSVAGLAGKPYEQYF
NA | 10 | TRBV20-1 | NA | CSSGLFEQYF
TRBJ1-2 | 11 | TRBV20-1 | NA | CSTIRAYGYTF
TRBJ2-5 | 15 | TRBV7-9 | NA | CASTQDQGPQETQYF
TRBJ2-5 | 13 | TRBV12-3/TRBV12-4 | NA | CASSPESQETQYF
TRBJ2-7 | 13 | TRBV20-1 | NA | CSAREEDHYEQYF
TRBJ2-7 | 16 | TRBV7-9 | TRBD1 | CASSLVGTGGAYEQYF
TRBJ1-2 | 14 | TRBV6-1 | NA | CASSAKGGSYGYTF
TRBJ1-6 | 16 | TRBV27 | TRBD1 | CASSLRRTGGSSPLHF
TRBJ2-7 | 16 | TRBV27 | NA | CASRRSGSGGIYEQYF
TRBJ2-5 | 15 | TRBV25-1 | NA | CASSIGLGGRGTQYF
TRBJ2-1 | 14 | TRBV28 | TRBD1 | CASSATGSMGEQFF
NA | 17 | TRBV5-6 | TRBD2 | CASSLAQAGGTAETQYF
TRBJ2-7 | 16 | TRBV5-1 | NA | CASILSPRPRVKEQYF
TRBJ1-2 | 12 | TRBV6-5 | NA | CASGRGFDGYTF
TRBJ2-3 | 16 | TRBV7-3 | TRBD1 | CASSLGGQGRSDTQYF
TRBJ2-1 | 14 | TRBV7-3 | NA | CASSLNPSLNEQFF
TRBJ2-1 | 16 | TRBV15 | TRBD2 | CATSRELAGSYNEQFF
TRBJ1-4 | 16 | TRBV4-2 | NA | CASSQDPGQLGEKLFF
TRBJ2-2 | 17 | TRBV29-1 | TRBD1 | CSVGTLWTGINTGELFF
TRBJ2-1 | 15 | TRBV10-1 | NA | CASGELFPNYNEQFF